This note documents a single TCR beta chain sequence. The antigen is unknown. The data are from a study of vaccination effects on CD4 cells after COVID-19. Regarding the study as a whole: Only 1 of 255 vaccine-induced clones from healthy vaccinees cross-reacted with common cold coronaviruses.

Before sequencing, viral peptide pools were used by the ViraFEST assay to expand antigen-specific CD4+ T cells. Culturing for more than eight days preceded CD4+ T cell isolation. Vaccinated recipients, who were negative for nucleocapsid antibodies, had no history of SARS-CoV-2 infection. The researchers cultured approximately 2.1 million PBMC per well with approximately 11 IU/ml IL-2 and 8 to 10 ug/ml peptides. IL-2 medium supplanted half the medium on days 3 and 7. CDR3 length: 14 amino acids. Germline V lookup: CDR1 MNHNS, CDR2 SASEGT. Trimming cost V 1 base and J 7 bases, with 13 bases left between them. Assay used: immunoSEQ multiplex PCR; TCRdb lists only in-frame clones, some missing. Altogether about 65,000 clones are present, around 69% being singletons, with the ten largest covering approximately 3%.

This chain joins TRBV6-1 and TRBJ1-1; D is ambiguous. The clonotype originates from a human donor who received a COVID-19 vaccine. The source material was CD4+ T cells from PBMCs cultured with HCoV-NL63 spike peptides, sampled before COVID-19 vaccination. CDR3 nucleotide sequence: TGTGCCAGCAGTGAAGACTGGGAGATCATTGAAGCTTTCTTT. Protein product: CASSEDWEIIEAFF.